The clone carrying this TCR beta chain has a count of ten or more. TCRdb passed the 5' RACE reads through MiXCR, listing each CDR3 protein once. The sample lists about 150,000 distinct CDR3 sequences; approximately 7.4% were seen once. The entry originates in a study of CD8 T cells in ankylosing spondylitis. CDR3 length: 13 residues. V lost 3 bases and J 13 bases, leaving 18 bases between the germline ends. Sequencing input: blood, either unsorted or a sorted T cell fraction (not recorded which). The genes are TRBV12-3 or TRBV12-4 and TRBJ2-5; D remains unclear. This receptor was identified in a female donor with ankylosing spondylitis or in good health (not recorded which). CDR3 coding DNA: TGTGCCAGCAGTTTGGACCCCCTGGGCACCGTGTACTTC. Encoded protein: CASSLDPLGTVYF.